A selection of T cell receptor beta chains follows, all from one sample in a study of blood T cell repertoires in COVID-19. Only in-frame clones appear in the TCRdb table, and some are missing; sequencing was by immunoSEQ multiplex PCR. The sample records over 150,000 clones, 65% to 80% being singletons. The sequencing sample was made of peripheral blood. The receptors were gathered from a man in his 60s with acute or convalescent COVID-19. The CDR3 runs from the conserved cysteine through the conserved F or W. A D gene is named only where the DNA matches it firmly. Where a row states a size, it is once, few, many or the class of an expanded clone; other rows omit it.

v_gene: TRBV25-1; j_gene: TRBJ2-2; abundance: -; d_gene: -; len: 13; CDR3aa: CASSDNRAGELFF; CDR3nt: TGTGCCAGCAGTGATAACAGGGCCGGGGAGCTGTTTTTT
v_gene: TRBV19; j_gene: TRBJ2-7; abundance: once; d_gene: -; len: 12; CDR3aa: CASSPGETEQYF; CDR3nt: TGTGCCAGTAGTCCCGGGGAGACCGAGCAGTACTTC
v_gene: TRBV2; j_gene: TRBJ1-6; abundance: -; d_gene: -; len: 12; CDR3aa: CASSFSDSPLHF; CDR3nt: TGTGCCAGCAGTTTTTCCGATTCACCCCTCCACTTT
v_gene: TRBV12-3/TRBV12-4; j_gene: TRBJ1-1; abundance: few; d_gene: -; len: 13; CDR3aa: CASTWTPNTEAFF; CDR3nt: TGTGCCAGCACCTGGACACCGAACACTGAAGCTTTCTTT
v_gene: TRBV27; j_gene: TRBJ2-3; abundance: -; d_gene: -; len: 15; CDR3aa: CASSSWTQSTDTQYF; CDR3nt: TGTGCCAGCAGTTCCTGGACACAAAGCACAGATACGCAGTATTTT
v_gene: TRBV29-1; j_gene: TRBJ2-7; abundance: once; d_gene: -; len: 13; CDR3aa: CSVEGTASYEQYF; CDR3nt: TGCAGCGTTGAAGGGACAGCCTCCTACGAGCAGTACTTC
v_gene: TRBV12-5; j_gene: TRBJ2-2; abundance: -; d_gene: TRBD1; len: 19; CDR3aa: CASGLVASFDRGNAGELFF; CDR3nt: TGTGCTAGTGGTTTGGTAGCGTCCTTCGACAGGGGGAATGCCGGGGAGCTGTTTTTT
v_gene: TRBV7-2; j_gene: TRBJ1-6; abundance: -; d_gene: -; len: 14; CDR3aa: CASSRDWYNSPLHF; CDR3nt: TGTGCCAGCAGCCGGGACTGGTATAATTCACCCCTCCACTTT
v_gene: TRBV11-2; j_gene: TRBJ1-1; abundance: few; d_gene: -; len: 13; CDR3aa: CASSLVGGTEAFF; CDR3nt: TGTGCCAGCAGCTTAGTGGGGGGCACTGAAGCTTTCTTT
v_gene: TRBV7-2; j_gene: TRBJ1-2; abundance: -; d_gene: TRBD1; len: 15; CDR3aa: CASSFRTGGSYGYTF; CDR3nt: TGTGCCAGCAGCTTCAGGACAGGGGGCAGCTATGGCTACACCTTC
v_gene: TRBV10-3; j_gene: TRBJ1-6; abundance: -; d_gene: -; len: 16; CDR3aa: CAISDIGRDYNSPLHF; CDR3nt: TGTGCCATCAGTGACATTGGCAGGGACTATAATTCACCCCTCCACTTT
v_gene: TRBV11-1; j_gene: TRBJ1-5; abundance: few; d_gene: TRBD1; len: 16; CDR3aa: CASSVAGGYSNQPQHF; CDR3nt: TGTGCCAGCAGCGTGGCAGGGGGTTATAGCAATCAGCCCCAGCATTTT
v_gene: TRBV28; j_gene: TRBJ2-7; abundance: -; d_gene: -; len: 14; CDR3aa: CASSLGTTPYEQYF; CDR3nt: TGTGCCAGCAGTTTGGGGACAACTCCCTACGAGCAGTACTTC
v_gene: TRBV24-1; j_gene: TRBJ2-1; abundance: -; d_gene: -; len: 12; CDR3aa: CATSGPQGEQFF; CDR3nt: TGTGCCACCAGTGGGCCACAGGGTGAGCAGTTCTTC
v_gene: TRBV7-2; j_gene: TRBJ2-5; abundance: -; d_gene: -; len: 15; CDR3aa: CASSLSNGLQETQYF; CDR3nt: TGTGCCAGCAGCTTAAGTAACGGGTTACAAGAGACCCAGTACTTC
v_gene: TRBV7-3; j_gene: TRBJ1-1; abundance: -; d_gene: TRBD1; len: 13; CDR3aa: CASSADRDTEAFF; CDR3nt: TGTGCCAGCAGCGCCGACAGGGACACTGAAGCTTTCTTT
v_gene: TRBV30; j_gene: TRBJ2-3; abundance: once; d_gene: -; len: 13; CDR3aa: CAGQGEWVDTQYF; CDR3nt: TGTGCCGGCCAGGGTGAATGGGTAGATACGCAGTATTTT
v_gene: TRBV11-2; j_gene: TRBJ2-3; abundance: -; d_gene: -; len: 15; CDR3aa: CASSPMGLFTDTQYF; CDR3nt: TGTGCCAGCAGCCCCATGGGGCTTTTCACAGATACGCAGTATTTT
v_gene: TRBV30; j_gene: TRBJ1-5; abundance: once; d_gene: TRBD1; len: 14; CDR3aa: CAWDVQGSLGPQHF; CDR3nt: TGTGCCTGGGACGTACAGGGGTCTTTGGGACCCCAGCATTTT
v_gene: TRBV7-3; j_gene: TRBJ2-2; abundance: -; d_gene: -; len: 17; CDR3aa: CASSPTPQAANTGELFF; CDR3nt: TGTGCCAGCAGCCCCACCCCCCAAGCCGCGAACACCGGGGAGCTGTTTTTT
v_gene: TRBV12-3/TRBV12-4; j_gene: TRBJ2-2; abundance: -; d_gene: -; len: 13; CDR3aa: CASSPEGAGELFF; CDR3nt: TGTGCCAGCAGCCCCGAGGGCGCCGGGGAGCTGTTTTTT
v_gene: TRBV6-5; j_gene: TRBJ2-1; abundance: -; d_gene: TRBD2; len: 15; CDR3aa: CASGTSAESYNEQFF; CDR3nt: TGTGCCAGCGGGACTAGCGCCGAGTCCTACAATGAGCAGTTCTTC
v_gene: TRBV2; j_gene: TRBJ2-2; abundance: -; d_gene: -; len: 13; CDR3aa: CASRVQHTGELFF; CDR3nt: TGTGCCAGCCGCGTACAGCACACCGGGGAGCTGTTTTTT
v_gene: TRBV6-5; j_gene: TRBJ1-3; abundance: -; d_gene: -; len: 15; CDR3aa: CASGRGPDSGNTIYF; CDR3nt: TGTGCCAGCGGGAGAGGACCGGACTCTGGAAACACCATATATTTT
v_gene: TRBV7-7; j_gene: TRBJ1-3; abundance: few; d_gene: -; len: 17; CDR3aa: CASSPGGGSSSGNTIYF; CDR3nt: TGTGCCAGCAGCCCCGGGGGGGGGTCGAGCTCTGGAAACACCATATATTTT
v_gene: TRBV27; j_gene: TRBJ1-1; abundance: -; d_gene: -; len: 13; CDR3aa: CASSLSPGFGAFF; CDR3nt: TGTGCCAGCAGTTTATCGCCAGGGTTCGGCGCTTTCTTT
v_gene: TRBV15; j_gene: TRBJ1-6; abundance: -; d_gene: TRBD1; len: 15; CDR3aa: CATSTRDSYNSPLHF; CDR3nt: TGTGCCACCAGCACTCGGGACAGCTATAATTCACCCCTCCACTTT
v_gene: TRBV6-5; j_gene: TRBJ1-5; abundance: -; d_gene: -; len: 15; CDR3aa: CASRIQGWSNQPQHF; CDR3nt: TGTGCCAGCAGGATACAGGGCTGGAGCAATCAGCCCCAGCATTTT
v_gene: TRBV11-2; j_gene: TRBJ1-1; abundance: -; d_gene: -; len: 17; CDR3aa: CASSSLHGGALGTEAFF; CDR3nt: TGTGCCAGCAGCTCTCTCCACGGGGGGGCCCTGGGGACTGAAGCTTTCTTT
v_gene: TRBV4-1; j_gene: TRBJ2-3; abundance: -; d_gene: TRBD2; len: 16; CDR3aa: CASSQTASGGEDTQYF; CDR3nt: TGCGCCAGCAGCCAAACGGCTAGCGGGGGAGAAGATACGCAGTATTTT
v_gene: TRBV6-5; j_gene: TRBJ2-1; abundance: -; d_gene: -; len: 15; CDR3aa: CASSYPPAGGSEQFF; CDR3nt: TGTGCCAGCAGTTACCCCCCCGCCGGGGGAAGTGAGCAGTTCTTC
v_gene: TRBV4-2; j_gene: TRBJ1-5; abundance: -; d_gene: -; len: 16; CDR3aa: CASSQETGQINQPQHF; CDR3nt: TGTGCCAGCAGCCAAGAAACAGGACAGATAAATCAGCCCCAGCATTTT
v_gene: TRBV29-1; j_gene: TRBJ1-2; abundance: -; d_gene: -; len: 12; CDR3aa: CSVESRGYGYTF; CDR3nt: TGCAGCGTTGAATCTCGGGGCTATGGCTACACCTTC
v_gene: TRBV19; j_gene: TRBJ1-1; abundance: -; d_gene: -; len: 13; CDR3aa: CASRVDTRAEAFF; CDR3nt: TGTGCCAGTAGGGTAGACACTCGCGCTGAAGCTTTCTTT
v_gene: TRBV7-3; j_gene: TRBJ2-2; abundance: -; d_gene: -; len: 13; CDR3aa: CASSLTTDGELFF; CDR3nt: TGTGCCAGCAGCTTAACCACAGACGGGGAGCTGTTTTTT
v_gene: TRBV7-9; j_gene: TRBJ1-2; abundance: -; d_gene: TRBD1; len: 15; CDR3aa: CASSLIRDRDYGYTF; CDR3nt: TGTGCCAGCAGCTTAATAAGGGACAGGGACTATGGCTACACCTTC
v_gene: TRBV5-1; j_gene: TRBJ2-7; abundance: -; d_gene: TRBD1; len: 14; CDR3aa: CASSAGQGPYEQYF; CDR3nt: TGCGCCAGCAGCGCGGGACAGGGTCCCTACGAGCAGTACTTC
v_gene: TRBV12-3/TRBV12-4; j_gene: TRBJ1-2; abundance: -; d_gene: TRBD1; len: 13; CDR3aa: CASSLGQGNGYTF; CDR3nt: TGTGCCAGCAGTCTCGGACAGGGCAATGGCTACACCTTC
v_gene: TRBV18; j_gene: TRBJ2-4; abundance: -; d_gene: TRBD1; len: 17; CDR3aa: CASSRLGTGGSKNIQYF; CDR3nt: TGTGCCAGCTCACGATTAGGGACAGGGGGGAGCAAAAACATTCAGTACTTC
v_gene: TRBV6-2/TRBV6-3; j_gene: TRBJ2-1; abundance: few; d_gene: -; len: 15; CDR3aa: CASSYEQHVYNEQFF; CDR3nt: TGTGCCAGCAGTTATGAACAGCATGTCTACAATGAGCAGTTCTTC
v_gene: TRBV3-1/TRBV3-2; j_gene: TRBJ2-7; abundance: -; d_gene: -; len: 14; CDR3aa: CASSQVGVSYEQYF; CDR3nt: TGTGCCAGCAGCCAAGTCGGGGTTTCCTACGAGCAGTACTTC
v_gene: TRBV3-1/TRBV3-2; j_gene: TRBJ1-1; abundance: -; d_gene: -; len: 11; CDR3aa: CASSHTGEAFF; CDR3nt: TGTGCCAGCAGCCATACAGGGGAAGCTTTCTTT
v_gene: TRBV6-2/TRBV6-3; j_gene: TRBJ2-7; abundance: -; d_gene: TRBD2; len: 13; CDR3aa: CASSSGGTYEQYF; CDR3nt: TGTGCCAGCAGTAGCGGGGGAACCTACGAGCAGTACTTC
v_gene: TRBV4-3; j_gene: TRBJ2-1; abundance: once; d_gene: TRBD2; len: 15; CDR3aa: CASSQDSGVNNEQFF; CDR3nt: TGCGCCAGCAGCCAAGATAGCGGGGTGAACAATGAGCAGTTCTTC